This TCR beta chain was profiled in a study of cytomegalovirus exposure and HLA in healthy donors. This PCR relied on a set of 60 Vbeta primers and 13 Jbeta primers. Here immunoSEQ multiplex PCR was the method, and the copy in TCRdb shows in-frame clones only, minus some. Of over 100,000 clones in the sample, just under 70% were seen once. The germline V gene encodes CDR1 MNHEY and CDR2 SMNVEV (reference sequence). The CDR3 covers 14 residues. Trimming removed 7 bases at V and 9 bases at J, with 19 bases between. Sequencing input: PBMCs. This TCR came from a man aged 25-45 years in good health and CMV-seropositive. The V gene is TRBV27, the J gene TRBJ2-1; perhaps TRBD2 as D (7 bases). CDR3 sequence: CASKGGTSSAEQFF. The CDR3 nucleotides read TGTGCCAGCAAGGGGGGGACATCGTCGGCTGAGCAGTTCTTC.